Given below is one TCR beta chain in context. Its antigen remains undetermined. It has no much larger one-base neighbor in the sample; base qualities were not kept. The donors were healthy, HIV-negative adults with no recently reported acute infections or vaccinations. Every donor was a Caucasian adult living in Nashville, Tennessee, USA. CD4+ T cells were enriched through magnetic negative selection, after which naive cells were positively selected on CD45RA and the remaining negative fraction served as the memory subset. Blood was obtained by leukapheresis, after which PBMCs were separated by Ficoll-Histopaque density gradient centrifugation and cryopreserved in liquid nitrogen vapor phase. Analytical flow cytometry was used to check the purity and quantity of every magnetically sorted T cell population. Genomic DNA was isolated from each sorted fraction and quantified by UV absorbance on a Nanodrop 2000c.

The sample comes from a study of shared clonotypes between healthy human individuals (dated by TCRdb to 2018 to 2021). Turning to the overall study: The cohort included three men and a couple of women between 18 and 49 years of age. Per donor, leukapheresis produced somewhere between about 0.94 and 9 billion PBMCs. Per donor, three plates each were used for CD4 naive and CD4 memory, two for CD8 naive, and one for CD8 memory. To increase sequencing depth and limit assay-specific biases, TCR repertoire library preparation and sequencing were carried out by different laboratories using diverse techniques. Blood TCR repertoires of roughly five healthy adults were deeply sequenced to estimate repertoire size and the extent of clonotype sharing between individuals.

Using the deep immunoSEQ assay, TCR CDR3 regions were amplified from genomic DNA by multiplex PCR. Extracted genomic DNA from each cell subset was distributed evenly across all wells of several immunoSEQ 96-well plates, and each plate was treated as a replicate. For sorted subsets, 200 to 250 ng genomic DNA, equal to tens of thousands of T cell genomes, was loaded into each replicate PCR. Purified libraries were measured with a Qubit 3.0 fluorometer, size-checked on a Bioanalyzer 2100, and measured again with the KAPA Library Quantification kit. A separate single-read 150-cycle Illumina NextSeq 550 flow cell was used to sequence each immunoSEQ 96-well plate. Under the source paper's analysis protocol: Because the immunoSEQ output included only junctional sequences and no quality scores, the filtering could not be the same as the filtering used for full-length reads. To assign V/J genes and CDR3, sequences were annotated against IMGT germline references using PyIR, a Python wrapper for IgBLAST v1.9. Any read was removed if the V/J assignment was weak (E-value above 1e-6), the CDR3 was missing, or the read contained stop codons, out-of-frame junctions, or ambiguous translated residues. A V3J clonotype was defined by an identical inferred V gene, J gene, and CDR3 amino acid sequence. The percentage overlap between two repertoires was calculated by dividing the number of shared unique clonotypes by the size of the smaller repertoire. Richness of each repertoire was evaluated using RTK rarefaction, the Chao1 estimator, and Recon v2.1 estimates of unobserved clonotypes. Generation probabilities were computed with OLGA for all TCRbeta clonotypes obtained by the gDNA method from a handful of donors. The immuneACCESS repertoire file appears here via TCRdb, limited to in-frame rearrangements. These files lack a portion of the clones; in checked studies, under half of the deficit traces to unresolved V genes, and the cause of the others is not known. For V, J and clone size, that table is used; D and trimming come from the DNA. The sample data list about 2 million clones, and 85% to 95% of these were observed just once. The top ten clonotypes cover around 0.13% of the sample.

The germline V gene (reference sequence) specifies GTSNPN as CDR1 and SVGIG as CDR2. The CDR3 measures 13 amino acids from cysteine to phenylalanine. The kept DNA is CDR3 alone, 39 bases in frame from the first base. V drops 2 bases and J drops 7 bases, leaving 15 bases in between. Overall results and qualifications from the work: Across a handful of donors, approximately 4.9% of naive CD4, roughly 3.5% of naive CD8, 2.3% of memory CD4, and approximately 0.4% of memory CD8 clonotypes were shared. Higher generation probabilities were observed for clonotypes shared by all four sorted-subset donors than for non-shared clonotypes. Sampling was restricted to blood, and TCR repertoires in tissues likely differ from the TCR repertoires found in blood. Even with the large sequencing depth, rarefaction of the sorted-subset datasets indicated that sequencing was incomplete. The genetic and exposure-history diversity represented was limited by the small number of donors. Naive subsets generally had larger estimated clonotype richness than memory subsets. Pairwise subsampling led to the expectation that sequencing depth would affect the degree of clonotype sharing among donors.

The chain joins TRBV30 to TRBJ2-7; the D gene is tentatively TRBD1 or TRBD2, each matching 5 bases. The sequenced sample consisted of naive CD4+ T cells sorted from blood. The cell subset or site label on this specimen signifies: CD45RA+ positively selected. This clonotype originated in a man aged 18-30 years in good health. The DNA is as follows: TGTGCCTGGAGTCGGAGTTCTGGGGGTGAGCAGTACTTC. The resulting protein is CAWSRSSGGEQYF.